A single sample gave rise to the 5 T cell receptor beta chains below, sequenced in a study of T cell changes during pregnancy in multiple sclerosis. Produced via immunoSEQ multiplex PCR; TCRdb's table is partial and in-frame only. The table includes fewer than 45,000 clones, 85% to 90% detected once. Specimen: CD8+ T cells from peripheral blood mononuclear cells, collected after pregnancy. The receptors come from a female donor in good health, enrolled as a control in a pregnancy study.

This clone was seen only once. CDR3 nucleotides: TGTGCCAGCAGCCTAGCCGGGTACAATGAGCAGTTCTTC. Its translation is CASSLAGYNEQFF. The V call is TRBV9, the J call TRBJ2-1; possible D gene TRBD2, 5 bases. The ends were cut back, 4 bases at V and 4 bases at J, with 9 bases in the middle. This CDR3 spans 13 amino acids. CDR1 is SGDLS and CDR2 is YYNGEE in the germline V gene.

The chain combines TRBV5-1 with TRBJ1-2; the match to TRBD1 covers 7 bases. The V gene end was trimmed by 4 bases and the J gene end by 4 bases; junction bases not matched to a gene: 4. The CDR3 is 13 amino acids. Germline V CDR1 and CDR2: SGHRS, YFSETQ. CDR3: CASSADRAYGYTF. The CDR3 nucleotides are TGCGCCAGCAGCGCCGACAGGGCCTATGGCTACACCTTC.

The genes are TRBV28 and TRBJ1-5, with D maybe TRBD1 (6 bases). The CDR3 runs to 14 residues. Trimming removed 5 bases from V and 5 bases from J, with 13 bases in between. Germline-derived CDR1 and CDR2 are MDHEN and SYDVKM. The CDR3 is CASSPTGSHQPQHF. CDR3 DNA: TGTGCCAGCAGTCCCACAGGGTCGCATCAGCCCCAGCATTTT.

The V and J genes are TRBV2 and TRBJ2-1; TRBD1 aligns across 7 bases. The V and J ends lost 9 bases and 9 bases, in that order; junction bases with no gene match: 11. Germline V gene lookup returns CDR1 SNHLY and CDR2 FYNNEI. This CDR3 has 13 residues. The CDR3 sequence is CARSRQGESEQFF. CDR3 coding DNA: TGTGCCAGGTCCCGACAGGGAGAAAGTGAGCAGTTCTTC.

This sequence joins TRBV7-9 and TRBJ2-2; TRBD2 matches 8 bases. J gave up 0 bases and V 4 bases, and 7 bases lay outside the gene matches. CDR3 length equals 17 residues. Per the germline V gene, CDR1 is SEHNR and CDR2 is FQNEAQ (reference sequence). The CDR3 nucleotides read TGTGCCAGCAGCTCAAGTTTAGCGGGGACGAACACCGGGGAGCTGTTTTTT. As protein: CASSSSLAGTNTGELFF.